A single sample gave rise to the 23 T cell receptor beta chains below, sequenced in a study of glioma-infiltrating T cells. Using RNA template, CDR3s of TCR alpha and beta were amplified with iRepertoire arm-PCR. TCRdb re-called the multiplex PCR reads through MiXCR, storing one row per CDR3 protein. The sample holds fewer than 90,000 distinct CDR3 sequences, about 23% seen once. Source material: glioma tissue, nonneoplastic brain tissue, or PBMCs (not recorded which). These receptors all come from a human donor with low-grade glioma or glioblastoma, undergoing nonglioma brain surgery, or in good health (not recorded which).

This clonotype was recorded many times. CDR3 DNA: TGTGCCAGCACAGCGGTTCCCTACGAGCAGTACTTC. It translates to CASTAVPYEQYF. The genes are TRBV28 and TRBJ2-7; weak D call: TRBD2 (5 bases). The CDR3 loop spans 12 amino acids. The germline V gene encodes CDR1 MDHEN and CDR2 SYDVKM. V lost 7 bases to trimming and J lost 2 bases, with 9 bases between them.

To note about this clonotype: This may stem from a read error, because a much larger clone lies one nucleotide away. This sequence joins TRBV12-3 or TRBV12-4 and TRBJ1-1, with unresolved D. The CDR3 sequence is 15 residues long. Trimming took 1 base from V and 4 from J, leaving 13 bases between them. The CDR3 DNA reads TGTGCCAGCAGTTTAGGGCCGGTAATGAGCACTGAAGCTTTCTTT. Encoded protein: CASSLGPVMSTEAFF.

At least ten counts were recorded for this clonotype. The rearrangement uses TRBV28 and TRBJ1-2; D is undetermined. The CDR3 has 12 amino acids. Trimming removed 6 bases from V and 8 bases from J, with 13 bases in between. Germline lookup yields CDR1 MDHEN and CDR2 SYDVKM. The DNA of the CDR3 is TGTGCCAGCAGGGCTTTAGGCGGGGGCTACACCTTC. It yields the protein CASRALGGGYTF.

On this clonotype itself: A much larger clone differs by one base, so this may be a read error. The gene calls are TRBV3-1 and TRBJ1-5; D is ambiguous. V lost 2 bases and J 2 bases, leaving 13 bases between the germline ends. CDR1 is LGHDT and CDR2 is YNNKEL in the germline V gene (reference sequence). The CDR3 contains 16 residues. CDR3 in amino acids: CASSQRPPRGNQPQHF. CDR3 DNA: TGTGCCAGCAGCCAACGGCCTCCGCGGGGCAATCAGCCCCAGCATTTT.

This clonotype was detected ten times or more. V usage is TRBV20-1 and J usage is TRBJ2-2, with D tentatively TRBD1 (6 bases). The CDR3 is 17 residues long. The germline CDR1 and CDR2 sequences are DFQATT and SNEGSKA (reference sequence). V was shortened by 1 base and J by 7 bases, with 22 bases between the two germline ends. As DNA, the CDR3 is TGCAGTGCTAGAGGACCCCAGGGGAAGGGGGATGGCGGGGAGCTGTTTTTT. Residues: CSARGPQGKGDGGELFF.

This clonotype was recorded at least ten times. This rearrangement joins TRBV27 to TRBJ1-5; 8 positions agree with TRBD1. Germline-derived CDR1 and CDR2 are MNHEY and SMNVEV (reference sequence). V trimming: 5 bases; J trimming: 4 bases; junction bases outside the gene matches: 7. The CDR3 has 15 residues. CDR3 region: CASSQGQVKNQPQHF. CDR3 in DNA: TGTGCCAGCAGTCAGGGACAGGTGAAAAATCAGCCCCAGCATTTT.

For this clonotype: Relative to the germline gene, one junction end is altered; a read error may explain this. The V call is TRBV7-6, the J call TRBJ2-1; D possibly corresponds to TRBD2 (5 bases). Per the germline V gene, CDR1 is SGHVS and CDR2 is FNYEAQ. The CDR3 loop spans 15 amino acids. This CDR3 reads CASSSAATILHEQLF. The DNA of the CDR3 is TGTGCCAGCAGCTCCGCAGCGACTATCCTCCATGAGCAGCTCTTC.

This clonotype was seen repeatedly, ten times or more. The CDR3 loop reads CASARMGYNQPQHF. The CDR3, as DNA: TGTGCCAGTGCCCGAATGGGTTACAATCAGCCCCAGCATTTT. V and J are TRBV2 and TRBJ1-5; the D is unclear. The CDR3 sequence is 14 residues long. Germline CDR1 is SNHLY and CDR2 is FYNNEI. Trimming left V 9 bases short and J 3 bases short, with 15 bases between.

This clonotype was recorded at least ten times. The rearrangement uses TRBV5-1 and TRBJ1-3; the D gene is possibly TRBD1 (6 bases). In germline, CDR1 is SGHRS, CDR2 YFSETQ. This CDR3 spans 14 amino acids. Deletions cut 0 bases from V and 16 bases from J, with 20 bases between. The CDR3 DNA reads as TGCGCCAGCAGCTTGGCCGACGACCGGGACACTAAGTATTTT. Its translation: CASSLADDRDTKYF.

This clonotype was recorded many times. The chain couples TRBV6-1 to TRBJ1-3, with D perhaps TRBD1 (5 bases). V lost 6 bases to trimming and J lost 2 bases, with 11 bases between them. The CDR3 contains 14 residues. Germline CDR1 reads MNHNS; CDR2 reads SASEGT. The CDR3 DNA follows: TGTGCCAGCAGCCCCGGGGGTCCTGGAAACACCATATATTTT. Translating gives CASSPGGPGNTIYF.

A word on this clonotype: A junction end diverges from the germline sequence, so it may reflect a read error. The chain is built from TRBV5-1 and TRBJ2-7; tentatively, D is TRBD1 (5 bases). The CDR3 runs 14 residues. Germline V gene lookup returns CDR1 SGHRS and CDR2 YFSETQ. DNA of the CDR3: TGCGCCAGCAGTTTGGATCAGGGTTTGAACGAGCAGTACTTC. This translates into CASSLDQGLNEQYF.

This clonotype has a count of ten or more. CDR3 nucleotides: TGTGCCAGCAGCCAAGACTGGGGGGCCTCTGAGCAGTTCTTC. As protein: CASSQDWGASEQFF. The V gene is TRBV4-2, the J gene TRBJ2-1; D could derive from TRBD1 or TRBD2 (6 bases each). With 0 bases removed from V and 9 bases from J, the gap between germline ends came to 12 bases. Germline CDR1 reads LGHNA; CDR2 reads YNFKEQ. The CDR3 has 14 residues.

The V call is TRBV6-1, the J call TRBJ2-7, with TRBD1 as a possible D gene (5 bases). The CDR3 sequence is 12 residues long. V lost 10 bases and J lost 3, with 13 bases in between. In germline, CDR1 is MNHNS, CDR2 SASEGT. CDR3 nucleotide sequence: TGTGCCACCTCGACAGAACGCTACGAGCAGTACTTC. Its translation is CATSTERYEQYF.

This clonotype was observed a few times. The rearrangement joins TRBV2 to TRBJ2-7; D gene unclear. Trimming took off 4 bases at V and 4 bases at J, with 8 bases between the two ends. The CDR3 is 12 residues long. The germline CDR1 and CDR2 sequences are SNHLY and FYNNEI. This chain's CDR3 is CASSGPRYEQYF. CDR3 sequence (DNA): TGTGCCAGCAGTGGTCCCAGGTACGAGCAGTACTTC.

The table lists this clonotype with many counts. The chain employs TRBV20-1 and TRBJ2-7; 11 nucleotides agree with TRBD2. This CDR3 region has 14 residues. Germline assignment: CDR1 DFQATT and CDR2 SNEGSKA (reference sequence). The V segment lost 6 bases and the J segment 2 bases; nucleotides outside the gene matches: 6. CDR3 DNA: TGCAGTGCAACACTTAGCGGGAGGGCCTACGAGCAGTACTTC. Amino acids: CSATLSGRAYEQYF.

The rearrangement uses TRBV3-1 and TRBJ1-1; D unresolved. CDR3 size: 12 residues. Germline CDR1 reads LGHDT; CDR2 reads YNNKEL (reference sequence). CDR3 protein: CATRQVNTEAFF. CDR3 sequence (DNA): TGTGCGACGAGGCAGGTGAACACTGAAGCTTTCTTT.

Regarding this clonotype: Just one base apart from a much larger clone, this may be a read error. The chain joins TRBV18 to TRBJ1-2; weak D call: TRBD1 (6 bases). Germline CDR1 reads KGHSH; CDR2 reads LQKENI. V was cut by 3 bases and J by 4 bases, with 15 bases left in between. The CDR3 consists of 15 residues. CDR3 DNA: TGTGCCAGCTCACCCGGGGCAGGGGAGGTCTATGGCTACACCTTC. As protein: CASSPGAGEVYGYTF.

The J gene is TRBJ1-2, the V gene TRBV29-1, with D possibly TRBD1 on 5 matching bases. Germline V gene sequence: CDR1 SQVTM, CDR2 ANQGSEA. Trimming took off 3 bases at V and 0 bases at J, with 8 bases between the two ends. CDR3 length equals 13 residues. The CDR3 region has the DNA TGCAGCGTTGAGGGGCGCACTAACTATGGCTACACCTTC. It yields the protein CSVEGRTNYGYTF.

This clonotype was observed at least ten times. The chain uses TRBV3-1 and TRBJ1-5, with a weak D call TRBD1 (5 bases). The CDR3 loop spans 14 amino acids. Trimming removed 3 bases at V and 3 bases at J, with 9 bases between. The germline V gene encodes CDR1 LGHDT and CDR2 YNNKEL (reference sequence). The CDR3: CASSQGRHNQPQHF. In DNA form, the CDR3 reads TGTGCCAGCAGCCAGGGACGGCACAATCAGCCCCAGCATTTT. Filled out from reference TRBV3-1 and TRBJ1-5, the complete variable domain reads DTAVSQTPKYLVTQMGNDKSIKCEQNLGHDTMYWYKQDSKKFLKIMFSYNNKELIINETVPNRFSPKSPDKAHLNLHINSLELGDSAVYFCASSQGRHNQPQHFGDGTRLSIL.

The sample holds many counts of this clonotype. The chain is built from TRBV3-1 and TRBJ2-2; 8 bases line up with TRBD1. Germline V lookup: CDR1 LGHDT, CDR2 YNNKEL (reference sequence). V dropped 4 bases and J dropped 8; count of bases not matched to a gene: 6. CDR3 size: 14 residues. The DNA of the CDR3 is TGTGCCAGCAGCCTTGGACAGGGCCGAGGGGAGCTGTTTTTT. It is translated as CASSLGQGRGELFF. Combining the CDR3 with reference TRBV3-1 and TRBJ2-2 gives the whole variable domain DTAVSQTPKYLVTQMGNDKSIKCEQNLGHDTMYWYKQDSKKFLKIMFSYNNKELIINETVPNRFSPKSPDKAHLNLHINSLELGDSAVYFCASSLGQGRGELFFGEGSRLTVL.

This clonotype has at least ten counts. This chain connects TRBV20-1 to TRBJ2-2; weak D call: TRBD1 (6 bases). Trimming stripped 6 bases from V and 3 bases from J, with 23 bases between. The CDR3 runs to 17 residues. CDR1 is DFQATT, CDR2 SNEGSKA, per germline (reference sequence). CDR3: CSASKMPQGMDTGELFF. CDR3 in DNA: TGCAGTGCCTCAAAAATGCCACAGGGTATGGACACCGGGGAGCTGTTTTTT.

This clonotype appeared a single time. With a much larger clone just one base away, this may be a read error. The V call is TRBV12-5, the J call TRBJ2-5, with a tentative D call TRBD1 (5 bases). CDR3 size: 15 residues. Germline CDR1 LGHNT, CDR2 FRNRAP. The CDR3 sequence: CASGLSSGAGESQYF. CDR3 nucleotides: TGTGCTAGTGGTTTGTCGTCTGGGGCCGGCGAGAGCCAGTACTTC.

The chain links TRBV11-2 to TRBJ2-7; the D gene could be TRBD1 or TRBD2 (5 bases each). The CDR3 has 14 residues. Trimming stripped 5 bases from V and 9 bases from J, with 20 bases between. Per germline, CDR1 SGHAT and CDR2 FQNNGV. DNA for the CDR3: TGTGCCAGCAGCCCTGAGAGGGGATTCAACGGGCAGTACTTC. Protein: CASSPERGFNGQYF.